These T cell receptor beta chains were read from a single sample in a study of shared clonotypes between healthy human individuals. Measured with immunoSEQ multiplex PCR; TCRdb has only the in-frame clones, and not every one. The data contain about 320,000 clones, around 86% of them seen just once; the ten biggest clones take up around 16%. Sequencing used memory CD8+ T cells sorted from blood. The receptors here all came from a man aged 18 to 29 in good health. CDR3s include the opening cysteine and the closing phenylalanine or tryptophan. The D gene is left open where the match is weak. Size tells how often a clone was seen (once, few, many) or the class of an expanded clone, and some rows leave it out.

TRBJ1-2 | 12 | TRBV30 | once | . | TGTGCCTGTTTGGGGCCACTAAGTGGCTACACCTTC | CACLGPLSGYTF
TRBJ1-1 | 15 | TRBV10-3 | . | . | TGTGCCATCAGTGATCTCGAGGGTCTGAACACTGAAGCTTTCTTT | CAISDLEGLNTEAFF
TRBJ2-1 | 16 | TRBV4-3 | . | TRBD2 | TGCGCCAGCAGCCAAGAGGGACTAGCGGGAATCGGTGAGCAGTTCTTC | CASSQEGLAGIGEQFF
TRBJ2-6 | 16 | TRBV6-1 | few | . | TGTGCCAGCAGTGAAGAGGAGGGCTCTGGGGCCAACGTCCTGACTTTC | CASSEEEGSGANVLTF
TRBJ1-1 | 11 | TRBV27 | . | . | TGTGCCAGCAGTCAGAACACTGAAGCTTTCTTT | CASSQNTEAFF
TRBJ2-1 | 16 | TRBV29-1 | . | TRBD2 | TGCAGCGTTGAGGGACTAGCGGGAGATGGCTACAATGAGCAGTTCTTC | CSVEGLAGDGYNEQFF
TRBJ1-5 | 15 | TRBV10-3 | . | . | TGTGCCATCAGTGAGTCCAGGGTAGGCGATCAGCCCCAGCATTTT | CAISESRVGDQPQHF
TRBJ1-2 | 15 | TRBV6-5 | . | . | TGTGCCAGCAGTTACGAAGGGGGGGCGGACTATGGCTACACCTTC | CASSYEGGADYGYTF
TRBJ2-1 | 17 | TRBV4-1 | once | TRBD1 | TGCGCCAGCAGCCAAGTTAGTGACAGGGCATCCTACAATGAGCAGTTCTTC | CASSQVSDRASYNEQFF
TRBJ2-1 | 17 | TRBV4-3 | . | . | TGCGCCAGCAGCGAGCCGTTAGGAGGGAGCTCCTACAATGAGCAGTTCTTC | CASSEPLGGSSYNEQFF
TRBJ2-1 | 16 | TRBV11-3 | . | . | TGTGCCAGCAGGGCCGGGTCTGCGGTCTCCTACAATGAGCAGTTCTTC | CASRAGSAVSYNEQFF
TRBJ2-2 | 17 | TRBV6-4 | . | . | TGTGCCAGCAGTGACTCAGGCTCGGGGTTGAACACCGGGGAGCTGTTTTTT | CASSDSGSGLNTGELFF